This T cell receptor beta chain was captured in a study of T cells in Graves' hyperthyroidism and ophthalmopathy. Based on clinical symptoms, serum thyroxine and TRAb, thyroid ultrasound and orbital computed tomography, diagnoses were reached. Note on this clonotype: What it binds is unknown.

Notes on the study in general: Most thyroid clonotypes expanded above 0.001 appeared in blood too.

Amplification of TCR beta CDR3 regions was performed using RNA transcripts as template. A set of HTBI primers served as the primers for a first-round RT-PCR of the TCR CDR3. In TCRdb, the multiplex PCR reads were re-called with MiXCR into one record per CDR3 protein. The sample records a few hundred thousand distinct CDR3 sequences, under 60% being singletons. Germline V lookup: CDR1 SGHVS, CDR2 FQNEAQ. This CDR3 has 16 residues. V lost 5 bases to trimming and J lost 7 bases; unmatched junction nucleotides: 15. The sequencing sample was made of peripheral blood or thyroid tissue (not recorded which). The chain is built from TRBV7-8 and TRBJ1-1; the match to TRBD1 covers 8 bases. This clonotype was sampled from a woman aged 18-30 years with Graves' hyperthyroidism. The CDR3 DNA sequence: TGTGCCAGCAGCCCGAGGGGCGGGACAGGAAAGGATGAAGCTTTCTTT. This gives the protein CASSPRGGTGKDEAFF.